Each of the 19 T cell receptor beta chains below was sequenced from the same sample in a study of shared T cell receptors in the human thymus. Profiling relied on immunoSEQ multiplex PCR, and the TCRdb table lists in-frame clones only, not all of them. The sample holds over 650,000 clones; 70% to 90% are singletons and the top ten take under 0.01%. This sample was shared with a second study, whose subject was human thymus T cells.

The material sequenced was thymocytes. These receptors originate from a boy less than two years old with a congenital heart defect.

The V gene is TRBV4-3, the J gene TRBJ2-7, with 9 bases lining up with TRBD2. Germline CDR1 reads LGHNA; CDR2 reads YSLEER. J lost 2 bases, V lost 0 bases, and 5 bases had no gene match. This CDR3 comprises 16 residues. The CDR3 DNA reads TGCGCCAGCAGCCAAGAACTAGCGGGCCTGACCTACGAGCAGTACTTC. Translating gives CASSQELAGLTYEQYF.

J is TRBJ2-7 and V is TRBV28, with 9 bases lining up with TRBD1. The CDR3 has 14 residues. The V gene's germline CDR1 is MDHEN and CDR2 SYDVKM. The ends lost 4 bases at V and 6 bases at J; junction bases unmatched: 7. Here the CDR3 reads CASSCTGTGIEQYF. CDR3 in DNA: TGTGCCAGCAGTTGTACGGGGACAGGGATCGAGCAGTACTTC.

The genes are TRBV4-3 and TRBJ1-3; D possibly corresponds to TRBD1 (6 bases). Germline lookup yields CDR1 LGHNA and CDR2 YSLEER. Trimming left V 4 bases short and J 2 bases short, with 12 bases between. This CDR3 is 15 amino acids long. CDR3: CASSPRGQPGNTIYF. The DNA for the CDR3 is TGCGCCAGCAGCCCCCGAGGACAGCCTGGAAACACCATATATTTT.

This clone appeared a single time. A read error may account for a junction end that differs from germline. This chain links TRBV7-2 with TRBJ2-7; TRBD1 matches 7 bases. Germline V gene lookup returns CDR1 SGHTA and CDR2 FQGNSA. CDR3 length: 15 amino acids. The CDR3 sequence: CASSLAGDRDYEQYF. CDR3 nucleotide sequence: TGTGCCAGCAGCCTAGCCGGAGACAGGGACTACGAGCAGTACTTC.

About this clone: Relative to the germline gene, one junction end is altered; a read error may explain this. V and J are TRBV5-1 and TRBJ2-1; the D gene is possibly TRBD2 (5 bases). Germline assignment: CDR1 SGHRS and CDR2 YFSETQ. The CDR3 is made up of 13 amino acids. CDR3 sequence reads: CASRLGSHNEQFF. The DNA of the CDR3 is TGCGCCAGCAGATTGGGGAGTCACAATGAGCAGTTCTTC.

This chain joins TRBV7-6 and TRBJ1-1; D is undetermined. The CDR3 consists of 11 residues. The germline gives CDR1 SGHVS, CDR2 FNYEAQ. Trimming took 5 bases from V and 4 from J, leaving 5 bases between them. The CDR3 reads CASSRGTEAFF. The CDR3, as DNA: TGTGCCAGCAGCAGAGGCACTGAAGCTTTCTTT.

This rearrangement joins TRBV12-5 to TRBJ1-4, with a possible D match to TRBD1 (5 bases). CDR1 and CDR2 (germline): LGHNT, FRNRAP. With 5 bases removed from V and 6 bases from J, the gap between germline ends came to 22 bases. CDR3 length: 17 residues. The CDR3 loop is CASGPGWWDGGDEKLFF. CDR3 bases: TGTGCTAGTGGTCCCGGTTGGTGGGATGGGGGGGATGAAAAACTGTTTTTT.

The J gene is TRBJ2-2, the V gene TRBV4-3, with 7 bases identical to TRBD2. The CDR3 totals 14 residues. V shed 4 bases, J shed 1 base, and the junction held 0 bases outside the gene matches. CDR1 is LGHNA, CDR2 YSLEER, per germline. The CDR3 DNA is TGCGCCAGCAGCCCGGGGGGGAACACCGGGGAGCTGTTTTTT. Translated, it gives CASSPGGNTGELFF.

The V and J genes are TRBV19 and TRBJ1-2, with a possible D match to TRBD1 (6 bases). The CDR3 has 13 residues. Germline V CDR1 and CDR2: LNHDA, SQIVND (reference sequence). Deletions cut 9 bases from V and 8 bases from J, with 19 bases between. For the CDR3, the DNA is TGTGCCAGCGTATCCCGGGGGGCCAACGGCTACACCTTC. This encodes CASVSRGANGYTF. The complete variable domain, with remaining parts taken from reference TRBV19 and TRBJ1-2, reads DGGITQSPKYLFRKEGQNVTLSCEQNLNHDAMYWYRQDPGQGLRLIYYSQIVNDFQKGDIAEGYSVSREKKESFPLTVTSAQKNPTAFYLCASVSRGANGYTFGSGTRLTVV.

CDR3: CASSIARGVNQPQHF. In DNA, the CDR3 is TGTGCCAGTAGTATAGCCAGGGGAGTCAATCAGCCCCAGCATTTT. The rearrangement joins TRBV19 to TRBJ1-5, with TRBD1 as a possible D gene (6 bases). The V end lost 1 base, the J end lost 3 bases, and 10 bases lay between the germline ends. Germline CDR1 LNHDA, CDR2 SQIVND (reference sequence). The CDR3 consists of 15 residues.

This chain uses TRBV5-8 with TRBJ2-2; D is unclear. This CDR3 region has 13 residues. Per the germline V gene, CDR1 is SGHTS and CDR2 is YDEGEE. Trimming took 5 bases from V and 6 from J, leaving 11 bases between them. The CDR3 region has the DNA TGTGCCAGCAGATCCGGGTCCGCCGGGGAGCTGTTTTTT. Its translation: CASRSGSAGELFF.

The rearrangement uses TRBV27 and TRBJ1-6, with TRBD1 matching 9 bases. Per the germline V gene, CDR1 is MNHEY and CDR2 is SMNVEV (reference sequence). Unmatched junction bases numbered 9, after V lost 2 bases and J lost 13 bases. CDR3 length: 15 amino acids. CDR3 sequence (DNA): TGTGCCAGCAGTTTAGGACAGGGGTCGACTCGGCCCCTCCACTTT. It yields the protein CASSLGQGSTRPLHF.

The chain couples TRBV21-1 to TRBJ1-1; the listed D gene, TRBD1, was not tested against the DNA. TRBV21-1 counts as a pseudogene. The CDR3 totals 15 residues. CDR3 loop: CASFLTPGQTTEAFF. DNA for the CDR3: TGTGCCAGCTTCCTAACACCGGGACAAACAACTGAAGCTTTCTTT.

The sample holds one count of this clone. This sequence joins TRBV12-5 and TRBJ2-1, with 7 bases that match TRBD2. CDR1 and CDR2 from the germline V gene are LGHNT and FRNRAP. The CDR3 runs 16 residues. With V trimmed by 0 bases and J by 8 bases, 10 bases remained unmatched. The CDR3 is CASGLVAGIFVHEQFF. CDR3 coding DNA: TGTGCTAGTGGTTTGGTAGCGGGGATTTTCGTCCATGAGCAGTTCTTC.

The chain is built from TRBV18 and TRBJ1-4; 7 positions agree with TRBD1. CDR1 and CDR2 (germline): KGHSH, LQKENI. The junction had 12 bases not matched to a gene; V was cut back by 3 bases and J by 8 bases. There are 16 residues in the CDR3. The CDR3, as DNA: TGTGCCAGCTCACCTACCCACCCCGACAGGGAGGAAAAACTGTTTTTT. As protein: CASSPTHPDREEKLFF. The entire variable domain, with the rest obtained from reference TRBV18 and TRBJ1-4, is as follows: NAGVMQNPRHLVRRRGQEARLRCSPMKGHSHVYWYRQLPEEGLKFMVYLQKENIIDESGMPKERFSAEFPKEGPSILRIQQVVRGDSAAYFCASSPTHPDREEKLFFGSGTQLSVL.

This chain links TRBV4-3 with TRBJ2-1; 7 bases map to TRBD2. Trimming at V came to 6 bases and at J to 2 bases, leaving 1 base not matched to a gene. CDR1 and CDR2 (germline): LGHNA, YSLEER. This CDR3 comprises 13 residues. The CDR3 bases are TGCGCCAGCAGTCGGGAGGCCTACAATGAGCAGTTCTTC. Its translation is CASSREAYNEQFF.

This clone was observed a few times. As DNA, the CDR3 is TGTGCCTGGAGTGTACGGAGCGGGTACGAGCAGTACTTC. This translates into CAWSVRSGYEQYF. J is TRBJ2-7 and V is TRBV30; tentative D call: TRBD2 (6 bases). This CDR3 contains 13 residues. With 0 bases removed from V and 4 bases from J, the gap between germline ends came to 10 bases. Germline CDR1 GTSNPN, CDR2 SVGIG (reference sequence).

CDR3 in DNA: TGTGCCACCAGCAGAGAGGAGGGTCTACCGGCCTTCTATGGCTACACCTTC. Residues: CATSREEGLPAFYGYTF. The V gene is TRBV15, the J gene TRBJ1-2; D gene ambiguous. Germline CDR1 and CDR2: LNHNV and YYDKDF (reference sequence). The CDR3 extends over 17 amino acids. The V and J ends lost 0 bases and 4 bases respectively, with 18 bases between them.

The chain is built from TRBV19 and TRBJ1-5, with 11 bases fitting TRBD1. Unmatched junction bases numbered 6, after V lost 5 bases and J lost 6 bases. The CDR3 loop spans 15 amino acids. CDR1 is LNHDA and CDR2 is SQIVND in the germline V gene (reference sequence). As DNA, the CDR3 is TGTGCCAGTAGTCCTGGACAGGGGGCTACTCAGCCCCAGCATTTT. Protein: CASSPGQGATQPQHF. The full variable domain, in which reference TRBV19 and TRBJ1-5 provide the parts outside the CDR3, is DGGITQSPKYLFRKEGQNVTLSCEQNLNHDAMYWYRQDPGQGLRLIYYSQIVNDFQKGDIAEGYSVSREKKESFPLTVTSAQKNPTAFYLCASSPGQGATQPQHFGDGTRLSIL.